The 11 T cell receptor beta chains below come from one sample, sequenced in a study of brain T cells in children with intractable seizures. This sample's time point: blood from clinic visit 5 months post-surgery; TSC patient then seizure free. Repertoires were generated with immunoSEQ multiplex PCR, while TCRdb's copy carries only in-frame clones and drops some. The table includes around 340,000 clones, approximately 93% detected once. Here the sequenced sample was peripheral blood, taken 4 to 5 months after surgery. The receptor source for this set is a boy in the first two years of life with tuberous sclerosis and intractable seizures.

This sequence joins TRBV2 and TRBJ2-3, with 8 nucleotides matching TRBD2. Germline CDR1 reads SNHLY; CDR2 reads FYNNEI. Trimming took 5 bases from V and 2 from J; bases not matched to a gene: 6. CDR3 length equals 15 residues. The CDR3 DNA sequence: TGTGCCAGCAGTTACACTAGCGGATACACAGATACGCAGTATTTT. Its translation: CASSYTSGYTDTQYF. The whole variable domain, remainder taken from reference TRBV2 and TRBJ2-3, is EPEVTQTPSHQVTQMGQEVILRCVPISNHLYFYWYRQILGQKVEFLVSFYNNEISEKSEIFDDQFSVERPDGSNFTLKIRSTKLEDSAMYFCASSYTSGYTDTQYFGPGTRLTVL.

J is TRBJ2-1 and V is TRBV9, with D possibly matching TRBD2 (5 bases). The CDR3 spans 15 residues. The germline gives CDR1 SGDLS, CDR2 YYNGEE. Between the trimmed V and J ends, which lost 4 bases and 5 bases, there was a span of 16 bases. The CDR3 nucleotides read TGTGCCAGCAGCTATACTAGTACTCTCGACAATGAGCAGTTCTTC. Translated, it gives CASSYTSTLDNEQFF.

J is TRBJ1-3 and V is TRBV6-6, with 8 bases identical to TRBD1. V dropped 4 bases and J dropped 3; count of bases not matched to a gene: 5. The CDR3 is made up of 15 amino acids. The germline gives CDR1 MNHNY, CDR2 SVGAGI (reference sequence). The CDR3 nucleotides are TGTGCCAGCAGTTTTCAGGGGGCATATGGAAACACCATATATTTT. The encoded protein is CASSFQGAYGNTIYF.

The chain uses TRBV30 and TRBJ1-2; a possible D gene is TRBD1 (5 bases). This CDR3 is 11 amino acids long. V was shortened by 3 bases and J by 5 bases, with 7 bases between the two germline ends. Germline V gene lookup returns CDR1 GTSNPN and CDR2 SVGIG (reference sequence). CDR3: CAWRQGYGYTF. CDR3 DNA sequence: TGTGCCTGGAGGCAGGGTTATGGCTACACCTTC.

The chain joins TRBV19 to TRBJ1-3, with a tentative D call TRBD1 (5 bases). The germline gives CDR1 LNHDA, CDR2 SQIVND (reference sequence). The CDR3 length is 15 residues. The ends were cut back, 2 bases at V and 0 bases at J, with 8 bases in the middle. The CDR3 loop reads CASSIKGTSGNTIYF. CDR3 nucleotide sequence: TGTGCCAGTAGTATAAAGGGGACCTCTGGAAACACCATATATTTT.

This clone was recorded only once. The chain joins TRBV14 to TRBJ1-6; the D gene is possibly TRBD1 (5 bases). V lost 4 bases and J lost 7, with 20 bases in between. The CDR3 loop spans 17 amino acids. CDR1 is SGHDN and CDR2 is FVKESK in the germline V gene. CDR3 DNA: TGTGCCAGCAGCCGCCTCCACTGGGGACGGTTAAATTCACCCCTCCACTTT. Its translation is CASSRLHWGRLNSPLHF. Full variable domain (rest looked up from reference TRBV14 and TRBJ1-6): EAGVTQFPSHSVIEKGQTVTLRCDPISGHDNLYWYRRVMGKEIKFLLHFVKESKQDESGMPNNRFLAERTGGTYSTLKVQPAELEDSGVYFCASSRLHWGRLNSPLHFGNGTRLTVT.

The V and J genes are TRBV7-9 and TRBJ2-7, with a weak D call TRBD2 (5 bases). Germline V lookup: CDR1 SEHNR, CDR2 FQNEAQ (reference sequence). Trimming left V 1 base short and J 7 bases short, with 14 bases between. The CDR3 loop spans 14 amino acids. The CDR3 sequence: CASSLDHGVKEQYF. The CDR3 DNA is TGTGCCAGCAGCTTAGACCACGGGGTCAAGGAGCAGTACTTC.

This chain joins TRBV14 and TRBJ2-1; possible D gene TRBD1, 5 bases. CDR1 and CDR2 (germline): SGHDN, FVKESK. There are 17 residues in the CDR3. The V end was cut by 0 bases, the J end by 9 bases, with 21 bases between. The chain's CDR3 is CASSQDTIYRSQGEQFF. The CDR3 coding sequence is TGTGCCAGCAGCCAAGATACAATCTACAGATCCCAGGGTGAGCAGTTCTTC. Drawing the rest from reference TRBV14 and TRBJ2-1, the complete variable domain is EAGVTQFPSHSVIEKGQTVTLRCDPISGHDNLYWYRRVMGKEIKFLLHFVKESKQDESGMPNNRFLAERTGGTYSTLKVQPAELEDSGVYFCASSQDTIYRSQGEQFFGPGTRLTVL.

This sequence joins TRBV4-1 and TRBJ2-4; the match to TRBD1 covers 9 bases. J gave up 5 bases and V 1 base, and 9 bases lay outside the gene matches. Germline V CDR1 and CDR2: MGHRA, YSYEKL. The length of the CDR3 is 17 residues. The CDR3: CASSQGPGTGFQNIQYF. CDR3 coding DNA: TGCGCCAGCAGCCAAGGTCCCGGGACAGGGTTTCAAAACATTCAGTACTTC.

This clone was picked up one time. The chain employs TRBV28 and TRBJ1-3; D may be TRBD1 (6 bases). Germline V gene lookup returns CDR1 MDHEN and CDR2 SYDVKM. The V end was cut by 4 bases, the J end by 0 bases, with 16 bases between. This CDR3 comprises 17 residues. CDR3 sequence (DNA): TGTGCCAGCAGTTATGATCAGGGGTTCATCTCTGGAAACACCATATATTTT. This gives the protein CASSYDQGFISGNTIYF.

This sequence joins TRBV27 and TRBJ1-6; TRBD1 is a possible D gene (6 bases). This CDR3 spans 17 amino acids. CDR1 and CDR2 (germline): MNHEY, SMNVEV (reference sequence). The V end lost 5 bases, the J end lost 0 bases, and 14 bases lay between the germline ends. CDR3 coding DNA: TGTGCCAGCAGTCTCCGGACAGTTAGCTCCTATAATTCACCCCTCCACTTT. Its protein is CASSLRTVSSYNSPLHF.